These T cell receptor beta chains were read from a single sample in a study of Ad26.COV2.S vaccination and SARS-CoV-2 variants. The table came from immunoSEQ multiplex PCR; TCRdb's copy has only in-frame clones and leaves some out. In the table there are roughly 380,000 clones, more than 75% of which are singletons. Sequenced material: peripheral blood, taken in a trial of Ad26.COV2.S vaccine versus placebo. All receptors come from a person aged 18-65 years who received the Ad26.COV2.S COVID-19 vaccine or a placebo. The conserved cysteine and the conserved F or W are not part of the CDR3 here. A D gene is named only where the DNA matches it firmly. The size entry is marked missing in some rows and otherwise reads once, few, many or a size class.

-	TRBJ1-5	TRBV6-2/TRBV6-3	TRBD1	ASSWDRELGNQPQH
-	TRBJ1-2	TRBV29-1	-	STDGRGNGYT
once	TRBJ2-2	TRBV29-1	-	SVDKQGNTGELF
few	TRBJ2-7	TRBV27	TRBD2	ASSLLFVRGSSYEQY
-	TRBJ2-2	TRBV29-1	-	SVEVIPGRNTGELF
-	TRBJ1-3	TRBV20-1	-	SASNRQIGNTIY
-	TRBJ1-3	TRBV6-2/TRBV6-3	-	ASSYWDLPSGNTIY
once	TRBJ2-1	TRBV2	TRBD1	ASSLDRNNEQF
once	TRBJ2-5	TRBV5-5	-	ASSLIWAQETQY
-	TRBJ1-5	TRBV20-1	TRBD1	SASKVGTGHHQPQH
-	TRBJ1-4	TRBV2	-	ASRLPAREKLF
-	TRBJ2-7	TRBV6-2/TRBV6-3	-	ASSQRPPTNYEQY